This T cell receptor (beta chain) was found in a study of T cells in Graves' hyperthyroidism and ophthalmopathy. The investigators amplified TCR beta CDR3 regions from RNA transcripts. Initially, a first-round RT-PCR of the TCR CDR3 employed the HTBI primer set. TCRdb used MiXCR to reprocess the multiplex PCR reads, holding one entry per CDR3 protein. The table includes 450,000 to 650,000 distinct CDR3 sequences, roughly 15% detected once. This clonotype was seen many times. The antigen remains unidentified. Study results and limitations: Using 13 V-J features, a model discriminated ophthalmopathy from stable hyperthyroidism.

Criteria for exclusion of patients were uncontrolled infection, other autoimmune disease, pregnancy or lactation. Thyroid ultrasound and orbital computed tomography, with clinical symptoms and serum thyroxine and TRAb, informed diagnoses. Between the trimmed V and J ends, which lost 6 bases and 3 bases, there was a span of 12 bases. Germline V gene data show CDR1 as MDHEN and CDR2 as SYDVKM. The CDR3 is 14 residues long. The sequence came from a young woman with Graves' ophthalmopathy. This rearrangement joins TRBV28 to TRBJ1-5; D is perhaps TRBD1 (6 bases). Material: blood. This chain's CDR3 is CASSHDRFNQPQHF. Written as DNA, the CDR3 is TGTGCCAGCAGCCATGACAGGTTCAATCAGCCCCAGCATTTT.